A single sample is the source of the 23 T cell receptor beta chains below, sequenced in a study of blood T cell repertoires in COVID-19. Clones were read by immunoSEQ multiplex PCR, and TCRdb kept only the in-frame ones, dropping some. The sample shows fewer than 200,000 clones, just over 85% of them seen only once. Sequenced: PBMCs or T cells enriched from blood (not recorded which). Source of these receptors: a young woman who had recovered from COVID-19.

The rearrangement links TRBV6-2 or TRBV6-3 to TRBJ1-6, with D perhaps TRBD1 (6 bases). There are 16 residues in the CDR3. Germline V gene sequence: CDR1 MNHEY, CDR2 SVGEGT. Trimming took off 2 bases at V and 6 bases at J, with 14 bases between the two ends. CDR3 bases: TGTGCCAGCAGTTACGACCGGGGGGCCTTTAATTCACCCCTCCACTTT. It codes for CASSYDRGAFNSPLHF.

The CDR3 sequence: CASSSPGLRNTEAFF. CDR3 nucleotide sequence: TGTGCCAGCAGTTCTCCGGGACTGAGGAACACTGAAGCTTTCTTT. The chain couples TRBV28 to TRBJ1-1, with D maybe TRBD1 (5 bases). Looked up from germline, CDR1 is MDHEN and CDR2 is SYDVKM. Trimming shortened V by 4 bases and J by 1 base, and 13 bases separated the two germline ends. The CDR3 consists of 15 residues.

The chain is built from TRBV19 and TRBJ1-5; D may be TRBD1 (6 bases). The CDR3 is 14 residues long. Germline values: CDR1 LNHDA, CDR2 SQIVND (reference sequence). V dropped 4 bases and J dropped 3 bases, with 10 bases sitting between them. The CDR3 nucleotides read TGTGCCAGTAGTAACCGACAGGACAATCAGCCCCAGCATTTT. As protein: CASSNRQDNQPQHF. The full variable domain, with the rest looked up from reference TRBV19 and TRBJ1-5, is DGGITQSPKYLFRKEGQNVTLSCEQNLNHDAMYWYRQDPGQGLRLIYYSQIVNDFQKGDIAEGYSVSREKKESFPLTVTSAQKNPTAFYLCASSNRQDNQPQHFGDGTRLSIL.

This clone was detected only once. The CDR3 DNA reads TGTGCCAGCAGCACTCCCGGGACAGCCATGAACACTGAAGCTTTCTTT. It encodes CASSTPGTAMNTEAFF. The chain uses TRBV28 and TRBJ1-1; 7 bases agree with TRBD1. There are 16 residues in the CDR3. After removal of 6 bases from V and 0 bases from J, the junction contained 10 bases not matched to a gene. Germline V lookup: CDR1 MDHEN, CDR2 SYDVKM.

This sequence joins TRBV30 and TRBJ2-7, with D perhaps matching TRBD1 (5 bases). V was shortened by 2 bases and J by 4 bases, with 9 bases between the two germline ends. The CDR3 has 12 amino acids. Germline V gene lookup returns CDR1 GTSNPN and CDR2 SVGIG (reference sequence). DNA for the CDR3: TGTGCCTGGAGTACACAGGAGTACGAGCAGTACTTC. This sequence encodes CAWSTQEYEQYF.

This clone appeared once. CDR3 sequence reads: CASSFLAGGVDTQYF. The CDR3 DNA reads as TGTGCCAGCAGCTTTCTAGCGGGGGGCGTGGATACGCAGTATTTT. The V and J genes are TRBV7-8 and TRBJ2-3, with 11 bases fitting TRBD2. Germline V gene lookup returns CDR1 SGHVS and CDR2 FQNEAQ. The length of the CDR3 is 15 residues. V shed 3 bases, J shed 6 bases, and the junction held 5 bases outside the gene matches.

The chain uses TRBV2 and TRBJ2-7, with TRBD1 matching 8 bases. The CDR3 has 14 residues. Germline V CDR1 and CDR2: SNHLY, FYNNEI. V was clipped by 6 bases and J by 0 bases; unmatched bases: 4. This CDR3 is CASRGQASSYEQYF. CDR3 DNA: TGTGCCAGCAGGGGACAGGCGAGCTCCTACGAGCAGTACTTC.

The gene calls are TRBV27 and TRBJ2-1; D may be TRBD2 (7 bases). There are 16 residues in the CDR3. Germline CDR1 reads MNHEY; CDR2 reads SMNVEV (reference sequence). V lost 6 bases and J lost 1, with 16 bases in between. In DNA form, the CDR3 reads TGTGCCAGCAGGGGGGGGGCGATTTTGTCCTACAATGAGCAGTTCTTC. Protein sequence: CASRGGAILSYNEQFF.

There are a few counts of this clone. V usage is TRBV21-1 and J usage is TRBJ1-2. TRBV21-1 is noted as a pseudogene. This CDR3 region has 14 residues. In DNA, the CDR3 is TGTGCCAGCAGCAATAAAGCCCTACGCTATGGCTACACCTTC. Its protein product is CASSNKALRYGYTF.

The chain carries TRBV30 and TRBJ1-4; 8 nucleotides agree with TRBD1. This CDR3 contains 16 residues. Trimming took 0 bases from V and 8 from J; bases not matched to a gene: 11. CDR1 is GTSNPN, CDR2 SVGIG, per germline (reference sequence). CDR3 protein: CAWSVPRGLAYEKLFF. The CDR3 DNA follows: TGTGCCTGGAGTGTACCCAGGGGGCTGGCTTACGAAAAACTGTTTTTT.

This clone has only a few counts. This chain links TRBV7-2 with TRBJ2-2; TRBD1 might be the D (7 bases). The germline V gene has CDR1 SGHTA and CDR2 FQGNSA. Trimming shortened V by 2 bases and J by 1 base, and 8 bases separated the two germline ends. The length of the CDR3 is 15 residues. CDR3 in amino acids: CASSLQGGNTGELFF. In DNA, the CDR3 is TGTGCCAGCAGCTTACAGGGGGGGAACACCGGGGAGCTGTTTTTT.

CDR3 in amino acids: CATSRAKTGVHEQYF. The DNA of the CDR3 is TGTGCCACCAGCAGAGCCAAAACAGGGGTCCACGAGCAGTACTTC. The chain has TRBV15 and TRBJ2-7; TRBD1 aligns across 7 bases. CDR1 LNHNV and CDR2 YYDKDF come from the germline V gene (reference sequence). V lost 1 base and J lost 5; bases outside the gene matches: 8. This CDR3 comprises 15 residues. The entire variable domain, with the rest obtained from reference TRBV15 and TRBJ2-7, is as follows: DAMVIQNPRYQVTQFGKPVTLSCSQTLNHNVMYWYQQKSSQAPKLLFHYYDKDFNNEADTPDNFQSRRPNTSFCFLDIRSPGLGDTAMYLCATSRAKTGVHEQYFGPGTRLTVT.

J is TRBJ1-2 and V is TRBV14; TRBD1 matches 8 bases. The V segment lost 0 bases and the J segment 8 bases; nucleotides outside the gene matches: 5. The CDR3 is 14 amino acids. Germline V lookup: CDR1 SGHDN, CDR2 FVKESK. CDR3 amino acids: CASSQDDRGYGYTF. CDR3 DNA: TGTGCCAGCAGCCAAGACGACAGGGGTTACGGCTACACCTTC.

The chain employs TRBV27 and TRBJ1-2; D gene ambiguous. Germline assignment: CDR1 MNHEY and CDR2 SMNVEV (reference sequence). Trimming shortened V by 11 bases and J by 5 bases, and 15 bases separated the two germline ends. The CDR3 contains 12 residues. CDR3: CAAGSPIYGYTF. The DNA of the CDR3 is TGTGCCGCTGGGAGCCCTATATATGGCTACACCTTC.

J is TRBJ1-1 and V is TRBV10-2, with D tentatively TRBD1 (5 bases). This CDR3 has 15 residues. Trimming shortened V by 3 bases and J by 8 bases, and 19 bases separated the two germline ends. CDR1 is WSHSY and CDR2 is SAAADI in the germline V gene. CDR3 coding DNA: TGCGCCAGCAGTGAACCCCTAGGCACAGGCAGGGAAGCTTTCTTT. It encodes CASSEPLGTGREAFF.

The chain is built from TRBV28 and TRBJ2-7; 8 bases map to TRBD2. Germline lookup yields CDR1 MDHEN and CDR2 SYDVKM. The CDR3 covers 13 residues. Trimming took 10 bases from V and 0 from J; bases not matched to a gene: 5. CDR3 sequence reads: CATRGGTSYEQYF. Written as DNA, the CDR3 is TGTGCCACCCGGGGGGGGACCTCCTACGAGCAGTACTTC.

V gene TRBV15 combines with J gene TRBJ2-1; the D gene is possibly TRBD1 (6 bases). Germline loops: CDR1 LNHNV, CDR2 YYDKDF (reference sequence). This CDR3 is built from 17 residues. The V end was cut by 3 bases, the J end by 0 bases, with 15 bases between. The CDR3: CATSRGASAPSYNEQFF. CDR3 in DNA: TGTGCCACCAGCAGGGGGGCCTCGGCTCCCTCCTACAATGAGCAGTTCTTC.

The chain has TRBV6-5 and TRBJ1-1; the D gene is possibly TRBD1 (5 bases). Looked up from germline, CDR1 is MNHEY and CDR2 is SVGAGI. The V and J ends lost 4 bases and 0 bases respectively, with 12 bases between them. The CDR3 extends over 15 amino acids. CDR3 bases: TGTGCCAGCAGTTCCTTATGGGGCTTGAACACTGAAGCTTTCTTT. Its translation is CASSSLWGLNTEAFF.

The V call is TRBV2, the J call TRBJ2-7; D is possibly TRBD2 (6 bases). Germline V lookup: CDR1 SNHLY, CDR2 FYNNEI. The CDR3 is 13 amino acids. The V and J ends lost 7 bases and 3 bases respectively, with 13 bases between them. The CDR3 here is CASTSGVVYEQYF. The CDR3 DNA sequence: TGTGCCAGCACGTCGGGGGTTGTCTACGAGCAGTACTTC.

The V call is TRBV19, the J call TRBJ2-7; TRBD1 matches 7 bases. The ends lost 5 bases at V and 10 bases at J; junction bases unmatched: 5. The CDR3 consists of 11 residues. CDR1 LNHDA and CDR2 SQIVND come from the germline V gene (reference sequence). DNA of the CDR3: TGTGCCAGTAGTGTCGGACAGGACCAGTACTTC. Translating gives CASSVGQDQYF.

In this sample, this clone turned up once. The chain links TRBV4-2 to TRBJ2-5; 7 bases are a match to TRBD2. Unmatched junction bases numbered 5, after V lost 1 base and J lost 3 bases. The CDR3 is made up of 15 amino acids. The germline CDR1 and CDR2 sequences are LGHNA and YNFKEQ. CDR3 nucleotides: TGTGCCAGCAGCCAAGGGGCTAGCGGTGAAGAGACCCAGTACTTC. Its translation is CASSQGASGEETQYF.

The rearrangement joins TRBV27 to TRBJ2-5, with 14 bases that match TRBD2. Germline CDR1 and CDR2: MNHEY and SMNVEV (reference sequence). V lost 6 bases and J lost 8; bases outside the gene matches: 8. The CDR3 spans 15 residues. CDR3 region: CASSPPGLAGATQYF. Here the CDR3 DNA reads TGTGCCAGCAGCCCCCCGGGACTAGCGGGGGCCACCCAGTACTTC.

This chain joins TRBV3-1 (or the pseudogene TRBV3-2) and TRBJ2-2; 8 bases agree with TRBD1. Trimming at V came to 6 bases and at J to 7 bases, leaving 10 bases not matched to a gene. From germline, CDR1 is LGHDT and CDR2 YNNKEL (reference sequence). CDR3 length: 15 amino acids. This CDR3 reads CASSTDGQGVGELFF. As DNA, the CDR3 is TGTGCCAGCAGTACCGACGGACAGGGTGTCGGGGAGCTGTTTTTT.